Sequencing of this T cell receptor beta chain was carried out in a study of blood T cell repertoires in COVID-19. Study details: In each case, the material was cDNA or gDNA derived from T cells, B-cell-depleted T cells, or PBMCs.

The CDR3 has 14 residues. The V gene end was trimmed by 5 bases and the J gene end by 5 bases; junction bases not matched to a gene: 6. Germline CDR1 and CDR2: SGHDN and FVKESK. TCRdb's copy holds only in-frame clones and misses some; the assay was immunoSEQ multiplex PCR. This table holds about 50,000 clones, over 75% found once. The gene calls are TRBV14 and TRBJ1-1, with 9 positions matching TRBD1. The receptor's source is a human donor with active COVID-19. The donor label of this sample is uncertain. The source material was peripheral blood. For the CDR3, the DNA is TGTGCCAGCAGCGCACAGGGGGCGCAGACTGAAGCTTTCTTT. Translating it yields CASSAQGAQTEAFF.